Shown below are 23 T cell receptor beta chains from a single sample sequenced in a study of T cell repertoires in cytomegalovirus infection. Using its own MiXCR run on the reads, TCRdb lists one record per CDR3 protein. The profile covers about 740,000 distinct CDR3 sequences, with roughly a third appearing a single time and 2.5% to 3.5% taken by the ten largest. Sequenced: PBMCs. Receptors originate from a human donor in good health (CMV status not recorded). Some clones in this sample may be carry-over from other donors' samples.

This clonotype was detected only a few times. The J gene is TRBJ2-5, the V gene TRBV12-3 or TRBV12-4; tentatively, D is TRBD2 (6 bases). There are 13 residues in the CDR3. The V and J ends lost 4 bases and 2 bases respectively, with 8 bases between them. The DNA for the CDR3 is TGTGCCAGCAGTTCTAGCGTACAAGAGACCCAGTACTTC. Its protein product is CASSSSVQETQYF.

At least ten counts were recorded for this clonotype. The rearrangement uses TRBV7-6 and TRBJ1-1, with 7 bases fitting TRBD1. CDR1 SGHVS and CDR2 FNYEAQ come from the germline V gene. The CDR3 is 15 residues long. Trimming removed 5 bases from V and 0 bases from J; junction bases left unmatched: 6. This CDR3 is CASSLRQGMNTEAFF. Here the CDR3 DNA reads TGTGCCAGCAGCCTAAGACAGGGTATGAACACTGAAGCTTTCTTT. Looking up the rest from reference TRBV7-6 and TRBJ1-1 gives the full variable domain: GAGVSQSPRYKVTKRGQDVALRCDPISGHVSLYWYRQALGQGPEFLTYFNYEAQQDKSGLPNDRFSAERPEGSISTLTIQRTEQRDSAMYRCASSLRQGMNTEAFFGQGTRLTVV.

As to this clonotype: A read error may be the cause here, since a much bigger clone is one base away. The chain uses TRBV7-9 and TRBJ1-1; D not resolved. Germline loops: CDR1 SEHNR, CDR2 FQNEAQ (reference sequence). This CDR3 has 15 amino acids. CDR3: CARSSGALLGVEAFF. Here the CDR3 DNA reads TGTGCCCGCAGCTCTGGAGCCCTGCTCGGAGTAGAAGCTTTCTTT.

The chain joins TRBV7-8 to TRBJ1-4; D may be TRBD1 (5 bases). The CDR3 runs 15 residues. Between the trimmed V and J ends, which lost 4 bases and 8 bases, there was a span of 17 bases. Germline values: CDR1 SGHVS, CDR2 FQNEAQ. The CDR3 DNA follows: TGTGCCAGCAGCTATGACCGGGGGTCAGGGGAAAAACTGTTTTTT. This sequence encodes CASSYDRGSGEKLFF.

This clonotype has a handful of counts. V usage is TRBV14 and J usage is TRBJ2-1; weak D call: TRBD2 (5 bases). Trimming took off 0 bases at V and 4 bases at J, with 10 bases between the two ends. CDR1 is SGHDN and CDR2 is FVKESK in the germline V gene. CDR3 length: 15 amino acids. The CDR3 reads CASSQDFSGYNEQFF. In DNA, the CDR3 is TGTGCCAGCAGCCAAGATTTCTCGGGATACAATGAGCAGTTCTTC.

The chain recombines TRBV14 with TRBJ2-1, with TRBD1 matching 8 bases. V lost 0 bases, J lost 2 bases, and 3 bases stayed unmatched. Germline values: CDR1 SGHDN, CDR2 FVKESK. This CDR3 is built from 16 residues. CDR3 DNA sequence: TGTGCCAGCAGCCAAGAGCCAGGGGGCGCCTACAATGAGCAGTTCTTC. Encoded protein: CASSQEPGGAYNEQFF.

This rearrangement joins TRBV28 to TRBJ1-1, with D hard to call. Deletions cut 6 bases from V and 6 bases from J, with 14 bases between. This CDR3 is 13 amino acids long. Looked up from germline, CDR1 is MDHEN and CDR2 is SYDVKM. The DNA of the CDR3 is TGTGCCAGCAGCCCCACCGGGCGGCCTGAAGCTTTCTTT. This translates into CASSPTGRPEAFF. Variable domain in full (rest from reference TRBV28 and TRBJ1-1): DVKVTQSSRYLVKRTGEKVFLECVQDMDHENMFWYRQDPGLGLRLIYFSYDVKMKEKGDIPEGYSVSREKKERFSLILESASTNQTSMYLCASSPTGRPEAFFGQGTRLTVV.

In the case of this clonotype: An end of the junction differs from the germline gene, which may be a read error. CDR3 protein: CAWSPSVNTEAFW. CDR3 DNA sequence: TGTGCCTGGAGTCCCTCGGTGAACACTGAAGCTTTCTGG. V gene TRBV30 combines with J gene TRBJ1-1; D ambiguous. The germline CDR1 and CDR2 sequences are GTSNPN and SVGIG (reference sequence). The CDR3 length is 13 residues.

This chain connects TRBV6-1 to TRBJ1-2; D is ambiguous. V dropped 6 bases and J dropped 4 bases, with 18 bases sitting between them. This CDR3 has 15 residues. Per germline, CDR1 MNHNS and CDR2 SASEGT. The CDR3: CASRVQLYTPYGYTF. The CDR3 DNA reads TGTGCCAGCAGGGTCCAACTCTACACCCCCTATGGCTACACCTTC.

This chain links TRBV6-5 with TRBJ2-2, with 8 nucleotides matching TRBD2. Losses at the gene ends were 10 bases for V and 0 bases for J; bases not matched to a gene: 13. The CDR3 spans 17 residues. CDR1 and CDR2 (germline): MNHEY, SVGAGI. The CDR3 DNA reads as TGTGCCACCCAAAGGCGGTTCGGGGGGGCGAACACCGGGGAGCTGTTTTTT. The encoded protein is CATQRRFGGANTGELFF.

The rearrangement uses TRBV12-3 or TRBV12-4 and TRBJ2-1; 11 bases map to TRBD2. The CDR3 loop spans 20 amino acids. V was clipped by 2 bases and J by 7 bases; unmatched bases: 19. CDR3 residues: CASSLLRGVAGGPRDNEQFF. For the CDR3, the DNA is TGTGCCAGCAGTTTACTACGGGGGGTAGCGGGAGGGCCCCGGGATAATGAGCAGTTCTTC.

V is TRBV20-1 and J is TRBJ1-6; 8 nucleotides line up with TRBD1. The CDR3 contains 13 residues. CDR1 and CDR2 (germline): DFQATT, SNEGSKA (reference sequence). Trimming at V came to 4 bases and at J to 7 bases, leaving 3 bases not matched to a gene. DNA of the CDR3: TGCAGTGCTACGGGACAGGCAAATTCACCCCTCCACTTT. This sequence encodes CSATGQANSPLHF.

This sequence joins TRBV20-1 and TRBJ2-2; no firm D call. Trimming cost V 0 bases and J 5 bases, with 10 bases left between them. The CDR3 totals 14 residues. Germline CDR1 is DFQATT and CDR2 is SNEGSKA (reference sequence). CDR3 region: CSARDNKGTGELFF. CDR3 bases: TGCAGTGCTAGAGATAACAAGGGAACCGGGGAGCTGTTTTTT.

The genes are TRBV6-2 or TRBV6-3 and TRBJ2-5; 7 nucleotides agree with TRBD1. The V segment lost 7 bases and the J segment 2 bases; nucleotides outside the gene matches: 7. Germline-derived CDR1 and CDR2 are MNHEY and SVGEGT. The CDR3 is 14 amino acids. CDR3 loop: CASTKPGQQETQYF. The CDR3 DNA sequence: TGTGCCAGCACAAAACCGGGACAGCAAGAGACCCAGTACTTC.

This rearrangement joins TRBV28 to TRBJ2-7; 9 positions match TRBD2. Germline CDR1 is MDHEN and CDR2 is SYDVKM. The CDR3 consists of 14 residues. V gave up 5 bases and J gave up 3 bases; unmatched junction bases: 5. The CDR3 is CASSQRLADYEQYF. CDR3 bases: TGTGCCAGCAGTCAAAGACTAGCGGACTACGAGCAGTACTTC. Drawing the rest from reference TRBV28 and TRBJ2-7, the complete variable domain is DVKVTQSSRYLVKRTGEKVFLECVQDMDHENMFWYRQDPGLGLRLIYFSYDVKMKEKGDIPEGYSVSREKKERFSLILESASTNQTSMYLCASSQRLADYEQYFGPGTRLTVT.

Comment on this clonotype: Lacking the conserved final phenylalanine or tryptophan, this CDR3 likely reflects a read error. The chain has TRBV3-1 and TRBJ2-1; D not certain. The V gene's germline CDR1 is LGHDT and CDR2 YNNKEL (reference sequence). CDR3 length: 12 amino acids. The V end was cut by 4 bases, the J end by 4 bases, with 5 bases between. The CDR3 nucleotides are TGTGCCAGCAGCCCCTCGTACAATGAGCAGTTCTGC. This codes for CASSPSYNEQFC.

This clonotype was detected only a few times. One end of the junction is discordant with germline, which a read error may explain. The J gene is TRBJ2-1, the V gene TRBV7-8; either TRBD1 or TRBD2 may fit D (5 bases each). Germline V gene sequence: CDR1 SGHVS, CDR2 FQNEAQ. The CDR3 length is 20 residues. CDR3 coding DNA: TGTGCCAGCACCTTAAACTCCGGTCGGGACGCCTTTAGCTCCTACAATGAGCAGTTCTTC. This gives the protein CASTLNSGRDAFSSYNEQFF.

The chain links TRBV11-2 to TRBJ1-1, with D uncertain. V was pared by 2 bases and J by 4 bases, with 20 bases between. In germline, CDR1 is SGHAT, CDR2 FQNNGV. CDR3 length equals 17 residues. The CDR3 loop is CASSLRLFHRWGTEAFF. The CDR3 DNA reads as TGTGCCAGCAGCTTACGTTTGTTTCACAGATGGGGCACTGAAGCTTTCTTT.

Details on this clonotype: Mismatch with germline at one junction end may stem from a read error. The V gene is TRBV6-1, the J gene TRBJ1-2; possible D gene TRBD1, 6 bases. This CDR3 contains 14 residues. Per germline, CDR1 MNHNS and CDR2 SASEGT. The CDR3 is CASTEVGTNYGYTF. In nucleotides, the CDR3 is TGTGCCAGCACTGAAGTTGGGACAAATTATGGCTACACCTTC.

This clonotype has more than one count but fewer than ten. Here the CDR3 DNA reads TGTGCCAGCAGCAATTCAGCGTCGGACAGGGTCTCTGGGGCCAACGTCCTGACTTTC. Translated: CASSNSASDRVSGANVLTF. The chain employs TRBV7-9 and TRBJ2-6; 8 bases are a match to TRBD1. With 5 bases clipped from V and 0 bases from J, the junction kept 12 bases outside the gene matches. Germline CDR1 and CDR2: SEHNR and FQNEAQ (reference sequence). CDR3 size: 19 residues. The whole variable domain, remainder taken from reference TRBV7-9 and TRBJ2-6, is DTGVSQNPRHKITKRGQNVTFRCDPISEHNRLYWYRQTLGQGPEFLTYFQNEAQLEKSRLLSDRFSAERPKGSFSTLEIQRTEQGDSAMYLCASSNSASDRVSGANVLTFGAGSRLTVL.

This chain links TRBV6-2 or TRBV6-3 with TRBJ2-7; TRBD2 matches 9 bases. The ends lost 7 bases at V and 4 bases at J; junction bases unmatched: 17. The CDR3 extends over 17 amino acids. Germline values: CDR1 MNHEY, CDR2 SVGEGT. CDR3 amino acids: CASTASGARPKGYEQYF. CDR3 coding DNA: TGTGCCAGCACGGCTAGCGGGGCTCGTCCCAAAGGGTACGAGCAGTACTTC.

V gene TRBV12-3 or TRBV12-4 combines with J gene TRBJ2-1, with 8 bases identical to TRBD2. The CDR3 is 16 amino acids. The V gene end was trimmed by 8 bases and the J gene end by 2 bases; junction bases not matched to a gene: 11. The CDR3 nucleotides read TGTGCCAGCGTTACGGCGGGAGGAAACACCTACAATGAGCAGTTCTTC. It codes for CASVTAGGNTYNEQFF.

The chain has TRBV20-1 and TRBJ1-4; the D is unclear. The V gene lost 3 bases and the J gene lost 4 bases, with 9 bases spanning the gap. CDR3 length: 13 amino acids. Germline lookup yields CDR1 DFQATT and CDR2 SNEGSKA (reference sequence). The DNA for the CDR3 is TGCAGTGCTAGGGTCTCCTTTAATGAAAAACTGTTTTTT. Amino acids: CSARVSFNEKLFF.